This TCR beta chain stems from a study of vaccination and CD4 T cells after COVID-19. Study-wide background: Convalescents were six males and four females, two of them Hispanic. Findings and limits, study-wide: Post-vaccination, and not before, a median roughly 86% of reactive clones appeared in convalescent patients.

This clonotype was picked up a small number of times. As yet, its antigen is unknown. Treatment of the sample: roughly 10-day PBMC culture with coronavirus spike peptide pools or control peptides (ViraFEST assay). An Oncomine TCR Beta short-read assay was used to sequence the DNA from cultured CD4+ T cells. TCRdb re-analysed the PCR reads in MiXCR, keeping a single row per CDR3 protein. The sample carries fewer than 20,000 distinct CDR3 sequences, around 40% recorded once. There are 15 residues in the CDR3. The V end lost 2 bases, the J end lost 1 base, and 11 bases lay between the germline ends. Germline V gene lookup returns CDR1 SEHNR and CDR2 FQNEAQ (reference sequence).

The sample was CD4+ T cells from blood, cultured in vitro, taken before SARS-CoV-2 vaccination. The genes are TRBV7-9 and TRBJ1-2; D is possibly TRBD1 (6 bases). The receptor comes from a human donor who received a COVID-19 vaccine. The CDR3 DNA reads TGTGCCAGCAGCTTATTAACAGGGAGTAACTATGGCTACACCTTC. Protein product: CASSLLTGSNYGYTF.